This entry describes one TCR beta chain. Antigen specificity is unknown. This sample is part of a study of blood T cells in healthy people across ages. Study-level findings and limits: Naive T cell percentage showed a strong correlation with the diversity of TCR beta.

Next came a second PCR, run for about 6 to 11 cycles, which used a sample-barcoded 5' primer along with a J-beta primer mix. Via MiXCR, TCRdb re-called the 5' RACE reads, giving one row per CDR3 protein. The sample lists under 2,000,000 distinct CDR3 sequences, roughly 49% occurring once. Germline V lookup: CDR1 DFQATT, CDR2 SNEGSKA (reference sequence). The CDR3 contains 13 residues. Collection of about 9.4 milliliters of peripheral blood was performed for each donor. Per sample, extraction of total RNA gave at least 5 micrograms in every case. The rearrangement links TRBV20-1 to TRBJ2-7, with 7 positions matching TRBD1. The better agreement between TRBJ2-5 and the DNA end casts doubt on the J call. The clonotype originates from a woman in her thirties or forties in good health. Sequenced sample: blood. The CDR3 bases are TGCAGTGCTAGAGGGACAGGCGCTGGGACCCAGTACTTC. Translated: CSARGTGAGTQYF.